This entry is about one T cell receptor (beta chain). This sample was included in a study of blood T cell repertoires in COVID-19. As for the study in general: The United States, Italy and Spain provided the acute and convalescent COVID-19 samples. Sources were T cells, B-cell-depleted T cells, or PBMCs; the material itself was cDNA or gDNA.

Seattle-derived patients entered the study during active infection and were followed longitudinally. Germline V gives CDR1 SGHTA, CDR2 FQGNSA. There are 14 residues in the CDR3. V was pared by 5 bases and J by 4 bases, with 12 bases between. As handled by the study authors: By means of reference gene primer amplification, nucleated cell counts were estimated. TCRdb's table, derived via immunoSEQ multiplex PCR, lists solely in-frame clones and lacks some. V and J calls plus clone size are reproduced from that table; the DNA served to infer D and trimming. The profile shows 150,000 to 180,000 clones, roughly 83% of them singletons.

The rearrangement uses TRBV7-2 and TRBJ1-3; D is unresolved. The sample was peripheral blood. The receptor's source is a woman aged 55-75 years with COVID-19, enrolled during active disease. CDR3 nucleotides: TGTGCCAGCAGCCTTCGGGGAGTGGGAAACACCATATATTTT. Its translation is CASSLRGVGNTIYF.